This note documents a single TCR beta chain sequence. The record originates from a study of CD8+ T cells in alopecia areata. Overall study: Tofacitinib ran 6 to 18 months, followed by 6 months off drug. Severity in treated patients was scored by percentage of scalp area affected.

Germline V gene lookup returns CDR1 SGHDT and CDR2 YYEEEE. V was clipped by 3 bases and J by 9 bases; unmatched bases: 6. The CDR3 has 14 amino acids. RNA was extracted and reverse transcribed into cDNA as the sequencing template. Clones were read by immunoSEQ multiplex PCR, and TCRdb kept only the in-frame ones, dropping some. The data hold approximately 190,000 clones, with nearly 60% observed a single time. The treatment here: oral pan-JAK inhibitor, 5-10 mg twice daily. Obtained from alopecia areata patients were lesional scalp punch biopsies along with peripheral blood. This clonotype was sampled from a human donor with alopecia areata. Sequencing was performed on CD4+ T cells sorted from blood, taken at week 24, from a patient treated with tofacitinib. The rearrangement joins TRBV5-6 to TRBJ1-6; 7 positions match TRBD1. The DNA for the CDR3 is TGTGCCAGCAGCTCACCGGGACAGTCTTCACCCCTCCACTTT. Amino acid sequence: CASSSPGQSSPLHF.